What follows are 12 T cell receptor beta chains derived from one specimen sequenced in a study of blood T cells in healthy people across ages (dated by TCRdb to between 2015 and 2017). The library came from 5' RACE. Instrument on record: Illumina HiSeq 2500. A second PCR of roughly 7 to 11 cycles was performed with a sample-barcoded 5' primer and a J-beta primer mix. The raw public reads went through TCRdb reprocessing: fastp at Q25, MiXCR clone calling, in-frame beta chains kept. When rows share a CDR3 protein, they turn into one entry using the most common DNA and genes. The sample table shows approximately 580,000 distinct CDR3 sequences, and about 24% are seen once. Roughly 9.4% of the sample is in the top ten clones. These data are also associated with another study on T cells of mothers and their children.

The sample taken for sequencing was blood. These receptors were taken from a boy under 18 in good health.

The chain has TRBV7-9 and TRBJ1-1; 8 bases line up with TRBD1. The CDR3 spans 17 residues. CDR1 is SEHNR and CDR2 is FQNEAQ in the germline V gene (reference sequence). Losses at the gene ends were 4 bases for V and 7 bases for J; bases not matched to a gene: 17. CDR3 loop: CASSSREWDRPSDEAFF. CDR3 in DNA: TGTGCCAGCAGCTCACGGGAGTGGGACAGGCCCTCGGATGAAGCTTTCTTT.

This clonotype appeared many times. As DNA, the CDR3 is TGTGCCAGCAGCTTAAGGGGCAGGGCCTACGAGCAGTACTTC. Its protein is CASSLRGRAYEQYF. The chain combines TRBV5-4 with TRBJ2-7, with D perhaps matching TRBD1 (5 bases). CDR1 is SGHNT and CDR2 is YYREEE in the germline V gene (reference sequence). V was clipped by 2 bases and J by 2 bases, with 11 bases between them. The CDR3 loop spans 14 amino acids.

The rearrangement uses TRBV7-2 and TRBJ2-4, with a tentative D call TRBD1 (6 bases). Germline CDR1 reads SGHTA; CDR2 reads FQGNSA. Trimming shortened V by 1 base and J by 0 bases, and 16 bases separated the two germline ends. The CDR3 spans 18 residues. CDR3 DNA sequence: TGTGCCAGCAGCTTAGGGACAGTTAACCTCCTAGCCAAAAACATTCAGTACTTC. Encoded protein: CASSLGTVNLLAKNIQYF.

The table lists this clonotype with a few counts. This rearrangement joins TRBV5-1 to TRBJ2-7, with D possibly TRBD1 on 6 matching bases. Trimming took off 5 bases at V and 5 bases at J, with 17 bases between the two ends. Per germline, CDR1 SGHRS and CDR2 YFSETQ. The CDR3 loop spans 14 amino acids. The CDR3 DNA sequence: TGCGCCAGCAGTAGTGAGGGGGACGTCGACGAGCAGTACTTC. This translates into CASSSEGDVDEQYF.

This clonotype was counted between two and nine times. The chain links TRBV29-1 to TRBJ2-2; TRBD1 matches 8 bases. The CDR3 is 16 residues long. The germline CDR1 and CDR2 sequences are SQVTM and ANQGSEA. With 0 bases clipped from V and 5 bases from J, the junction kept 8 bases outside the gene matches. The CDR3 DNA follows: TGCAGCGTTGAAGACCAGAACAGGGGGGAGACCGGGGAGCTGTTTTTT. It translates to CSVEDQNRGETGELFF.

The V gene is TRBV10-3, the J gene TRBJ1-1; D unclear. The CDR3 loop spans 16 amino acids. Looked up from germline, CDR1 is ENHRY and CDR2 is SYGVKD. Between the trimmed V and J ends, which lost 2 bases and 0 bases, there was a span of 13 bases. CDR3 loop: CAISEETALMNTEAFF. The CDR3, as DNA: TGTGCCATCAGTGAGGAAACAGCCCTTATGAACACTGAAGCTTTCTTT.

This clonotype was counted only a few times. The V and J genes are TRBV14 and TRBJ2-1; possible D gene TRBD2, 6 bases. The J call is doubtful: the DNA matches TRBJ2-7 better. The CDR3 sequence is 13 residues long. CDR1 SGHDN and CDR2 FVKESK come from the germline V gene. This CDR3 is CASSPPGRREQYF. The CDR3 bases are TGTGCCAGCAGCCCTCCGGGGAGGCGGGAGCAGTACTTC.

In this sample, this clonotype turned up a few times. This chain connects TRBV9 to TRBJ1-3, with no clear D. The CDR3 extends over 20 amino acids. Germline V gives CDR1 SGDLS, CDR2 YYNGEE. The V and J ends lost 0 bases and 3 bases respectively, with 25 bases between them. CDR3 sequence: CASSVDEVAGADFYGNTIYF. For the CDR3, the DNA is TGTGCCAGCAGCGTAGACGAGGTCGCAGGAGCGGATTTCTATGGAAACACCATATATTTT.

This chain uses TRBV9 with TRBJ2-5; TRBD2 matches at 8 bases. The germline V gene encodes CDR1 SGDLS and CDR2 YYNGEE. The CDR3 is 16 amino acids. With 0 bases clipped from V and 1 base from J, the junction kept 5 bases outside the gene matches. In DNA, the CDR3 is TGTGCCAGCAGCGTAGAAGGTAGCGGGGTCCAAGAGACCCAGTACTTC. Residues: CASSVEGSGVQETQYF.

The CDR3 coding sequence is TGCAGTGCTAGAGTTTATCGGACAGGGGCCACTGAAGCTTTCTTT. It is translated as CSARVYRTGATEAFF. The V gene is TRBV20-1, the J gene TRBJ1-1, with TRBD1 identical over 9 bases. Trimming took 1 base from V and 4 from J; bases not matched to a gene: 7. Looked up from germline, CDR1 is DFQATT and CDR2 is SNEGSKA (reference sequence). This CDR3 region has 15 residues.

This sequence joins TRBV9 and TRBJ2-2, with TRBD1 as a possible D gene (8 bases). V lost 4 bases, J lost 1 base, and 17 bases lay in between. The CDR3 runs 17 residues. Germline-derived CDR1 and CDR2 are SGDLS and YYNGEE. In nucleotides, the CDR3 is TGTGCCAGCAGCCCCTGGACAGGGAGGGTGAACACCGGGGAGCTGTTTTTT. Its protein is CASSPWTGRVNTGELFF.

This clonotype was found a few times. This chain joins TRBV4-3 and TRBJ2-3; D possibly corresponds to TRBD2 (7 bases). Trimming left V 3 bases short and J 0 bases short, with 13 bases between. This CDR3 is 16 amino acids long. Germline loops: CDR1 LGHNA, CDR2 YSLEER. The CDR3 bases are TGCGCCAGCAGCCAGGACAGCGGGATTAGCACAGATACGCAGTATTTT. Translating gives CASSQDSGISTDTQYF.